The clone carrying this T cell receptor beta chain was recorded many times. What it binds is not known. V dropped 4 bases and J dropped 5 bases, with 7 bases sitting between them. Germline values: CDR1 SGHNT, CDR2 YYREEE (reference sequence). CDR3 length equals 12 residues. These data belong to a study of T cells after yellow fever vaccination. Researchers made TCR cDNA using 5'RACE template switching, and this step added a universal primer site and UMIs. TCRdb ran MiXCR on the 5' RACE reads and lists one entry per CDR3 protein. The sample records about 130,000 distinct CDR3 sequences, around 7.7% being singletons. Overall study findings and caveats: Clones from primary vaccination mostly reappeared after the booster (roughly 95% CD4, less than 90% CD8). Peaking on day 5 versus 15, the secondary response was faster but weaker. Of the clonotypes, a small share occurred in both CD4 and CD8 compartments.

The chain recombines TRBV5-4 with TRBJ1-5, with unresolved D. This TCR was sampled from a man aged 18 to 29 who received the YFV17D yellow fever vaccine. Sequenced here: CD4+ T cells sorted from PBMCs, sampled 10 to 11 days after the first yellow fever vaccination. CDR3 DNA: TGTGCCAGCAGCGCGGACGATCAGCCCCAGCATTTT. Protein sequence: CASSADDQPQHF.